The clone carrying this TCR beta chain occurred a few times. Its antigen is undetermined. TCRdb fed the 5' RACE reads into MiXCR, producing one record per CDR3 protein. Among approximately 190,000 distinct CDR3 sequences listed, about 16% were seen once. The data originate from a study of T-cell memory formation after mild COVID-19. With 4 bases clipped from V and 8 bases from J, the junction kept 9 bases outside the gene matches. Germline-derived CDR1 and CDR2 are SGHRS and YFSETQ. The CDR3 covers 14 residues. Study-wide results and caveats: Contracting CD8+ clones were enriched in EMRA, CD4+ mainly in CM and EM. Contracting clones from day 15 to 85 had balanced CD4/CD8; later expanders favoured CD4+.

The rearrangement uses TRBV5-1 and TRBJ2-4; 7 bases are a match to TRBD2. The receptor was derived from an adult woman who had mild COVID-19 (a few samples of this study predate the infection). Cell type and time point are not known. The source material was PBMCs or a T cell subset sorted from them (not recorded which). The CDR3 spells CASSPGGGRDIQYF. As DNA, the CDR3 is TGCGCCAGCAGCCCTGGTGGAGGGAGGGACATTCAGTACTTC.